The 27 T cell receptor beta chains presented below share a single source sample, sequenced in a study of molecular identifiers for immune sequencing clone quantification. From the PCR reads, TCRdb called clonotypes with MiXCR, one entry per CDR3 protein. The table lists nearly 650,000 distinct CDR3 sequences, 25% of them singletons. Input material: naive CD8+ T cells from blood, with Jurkat cell RNA spiked in. The subset: FACS-sorted CD8+CD4-CCR7+CD45RA+ naive T cells. These receptors were obtained from a human donor in good health. Some libraries in this study had Jurkat cell RNA spiked in.

The sample holds a few counts of this clonotype. The chain uses TRBV6-5 and TRBJ1-6; 7 bases are a match to TRBD1. The trim removed 7 bases at V and 4 bases at J, leaving 10 bases unmatched. The CDR3 totals 16 residues. Germline values: CDR1 MNHEY, CDR2 SVGAGI. The CDR3 spells CASTEAGGQYNSPLHF. The CDR3 DNA follows: TGTGCCAGCACGGAAGCGGGGGGACAGTATAATTCACCCCTCCACTTT.

This clonotype is a singleton in its sample. A junction boundary mismatches the germline segment, possibly from a read error. This rearrangement joins TRBV9 to TRBJ2-5; 13 nucleotides align to TRBD2. The CDR3 loop spans 16 amino acids. Germline V gives CDR1 SGDLS, CDR2 YYNGEE. Here the CDR3 DNA reads TGTGCCGGCAGCGGCAGGACTAGCGGGGGCCAAGAGACCCAGTACTTC. Its protein product is CAGSGRTSGGQETQYF.

The chain links TRBV20-1 to TRBJ2-5; 10 bases fit TRBD2. This CDR3 has 16 residues. V lost 0 bases, J lost 4 bases, and 8 bases stayed unmatched. Germline lookup yields CDR1 DFQATT and CDR2 SNEGSKA (reference sequence). The CDR3 spells CSARDWASGGLETQYF. The CDR3 DNA reads TGCAGTGCTAGAGATTGGGCTAGCGGGGGACTAGAGACCCAGTACTTC.

The chain links TRBV7-2 to TRBJ2-7, with 9 bases fitting TRBD1. The germline V gene has CDR1 SGHTA and CDR2 FQGNSA. Losses at the gene ends were 5 bases for V and 2 bases for J; bases not matched to a gene: 7. The CDR3 runs to 15 residues. CDR3 in amino acids: CASSPGTGNPYEQYF. Here the CDR3 DNA reads TGTGCCAGCAGCCCCGGGACAGGGAATCCCTACGAGCAGTACTTC.

This clonotype was seen a handful of times. The junction shows a germline mismatch at one end, possibly a read error. The V gene is TRBV7-7, the J gene TRBJ2-5, with 9 nucleotides matching TRBD2. Germline CDR1 is SSHAT and CDR2 is FNYEAQ (reference sequence). The CDR3 is made up of 17 amino acids. The CDR3 DNA is TGTGCTAGCAGTTACCTTAGCGGGAGCGGACCTGGGGAGACCCAGTACTTC. It encodes CASSYLSGSGPGETQYF.

This clonotype was observed a handful of times. V is TRBV5-1 and J is TRBJ2-7; perhaps TRBD1 as D (5 bases). Germline-derived CDR1 and CDR2 are SGHRS and YFSETQ. Between the trimmed V and J ends, which lost 0 bases and 4 bases, there was a span of 14 bases. The CDR3 runs 15 residues. The CDR3 bases are TGCGCCAGCAGCTTGGTAGGGTGGGGCGGATACGAGCAGTACTTC. Its translation: CASSLVGWGGYEQYF.

This clonotype was seen repeatedly, ten times or more. The chain recombines TRBV20-1 with TRBJ2-3, with D perhaps given as TRBD1 or TRBD2 (6 bases each). In germline, CDR1 is DFQATT, CDR2 SNEGSKA (reference sequence). V was trimmed by 0 bases and J by 3 bases, leaving 13 bases between them. The CDR3 has 15 amino acids. The CDR3 region is CSARDWQGRTDTQYF. Here the CDR3 DNA reads TGCAGTGCTAGAGATTGGCAGGGGAGGACAGATACGCAGTATTTT.

Worth noting for this clonotype: One end of the junction varies from germline; a read error may be responsible. The genes are TRBV7-9 and TRBJ1-5; no clear D gene. The CDR3 has 14 residues. CDR1 and CDR2 from the germline V gene are SEHNR and FQNEAQ (reference sequence). The CDR3 bases are TGTGCCAACAGCTTCGGATATAGCAATCAGCCCCAGCATTTT. The encoded protein is CANSFGYSNQPQHF.

A note on this clonotype: This could be a read error, since a much larger clone is one nucleotide away. The rearrangement links TRBV4-1 to TRBJ1-2; D call uncertain. Germline lookup yields CDR1 MGHRA and CDR2 YSYEKL. CDR3 length: 15 residues. V lost 1 base and J lost 4, with 13 bases in between. The DNA of the CDR3 is TGCGCCAGCAGCCAAGGTCCGTCAGGACCCTATGGCTACACCTTC. Amino acids: CASSQGPSGPYGYTF.

As concerns this clonotype: With a much larger clone just one base away, this may be a read error. The chain carries TRBV30 and TRBJ2-3; no clear D. The CDR3 contains 14 residues. With 5 bases removed from V and 2 bases from J, the gap between germline ends came to 14 bases. Germline V gene lookup returns CDR1 GTSNPN and CDR2 SVGIG (reference sequence). The DNA for the CDR3 is TGTGCCTGGTGTTTAGGTTGGGCCACAGATACGCAGTATTTT. Translated: CAWCLGWATDTQYF.

This clonotype occurred many times. V gene TRBV20-1 combines with J gene TRBJ2-1; the D gene is possibly TRBD1 (5 bases). The CDR3 covers 16 residues. V gave up 0 bases and J gave up 3 bases, with 15 bases separating them. CDR1 DFQATT and CDR2 SNEGSKA come from the germline V gene (reference sequence). CDR3 region: CSARDSGRANYNEQFF. For the CDR3, the DNA is TGCAGTGCTAGAGATTCCGGCAGGGCGAACTACAATGAGCAGTTCTTC.

This clonotype was counted at least ten times. J is TRBJ2-3 and V is TRBV20-1; 7 bases match TRBD1. The trim removed 0 bases at V and 4 bases at J, leaving 7 bases unmatched. The CDR3 covers 15 residues. Germline V lookup: CDR1 DFQATT, CDR2 SNEGSKA (reference sequence). The CDR3 DNA reads TGCAGTGCTAGAGATTCGACAGGGACCCCAGATACGCAGTATTTT. Protein: CSARDSTGTPDTQYF.

This clonotype showed up many times. At one of its ends the junction is not consistent with the germline gene, which may arise from a read error. This rearrangement joins TRBV7-9 to TRBJ2-3; TRBD2 might be the D (5 bases). Germline CDR1 SEHNR, CDR2 FQNEAQ (reference sequence). The CDR3 loop spans 14 amino acids. The CDR3 bases are TGCGCCAGCAGCTTGGTTCTAGCCACAGATACGCAGTATTTT. This translates into CASSLVLATDTQYF. The variable domain in full, completed from reference TRBV7-9 and TRBJ2-3, reads DTGVSQNPRHKITKRGQNVTFRCDPISEHNRLYWYRQTLGQGPEFLTYFQNEAQLEKSRLLSDRFSAERPKGSFSTLEIQRTEQGDSAMYLCASSLVLATDTQYFGPGTRLTVL.

The rearrangement uses TRBV4-3 and TRBJ2-2; 7 bases are a match to TRBD1. From germline, CDR1 is LGHNA and CDR2 YSLEER. CDR3 length: 17 residues. The V segment lost 2 bases and the J segment 1 base; nucleotides outside the gene matches: 7. The CDR3, as DNA: TGCGCCAGCAGCCAATCTACCGGGACAGAGAACACCGGGGAGCTGTTTTTT. It encodes CASSQSTGTENTGELFF.

The chain joins TRBV9 to TRBJ1-2; 8 bases line up with TRBD1. Trimming removed 0 bases from V and 4 bases from J; junction bases left unmatched: 11. Germline V gene data show CDR1 as SGDLS and CDR2 as YYNGEE. The CDR3 length is 17 residues. The CDR3 nucleotides read TGTGCCAGCAGCGTAGGTAGGGACAGGAGGCAGACCTATGGCTACACCTTC. The encoded protein is CASSVGRDRRQTYGYTF.

This clonotype was observed many times. This chain connects TRBV30 to TRBJ1-4, with D unclear. The CDR3 contains 14 residues. The germline V gene encodes CDR1 GTSNPN and CDR2 SVGIG (reference sequence). V was pared by 0 bases and J by 8 bases, with 13 bases between. The CDR3 protein is CAWSVPEFDEKLFF. The DNA for the CDR3 is TGTGCCTGGAGTGTACCCGAGTTCGACGAAAAACTGTTTTTT.

CDR3 amino acids: CSVTGGSYGYTF. CDR3 in DNA: TGCAGCGTGACAGGGGGTTCCTATGGCTACACCTTC. The J gene is TRBJ1-2, the V gene TRBV29-1, with 9 bases identical to TRBD1. Germline loops: CDR1 SQVTM, CDR2 ANQGSEA. This CDR3 comprises 12 residues. The V segment lost 6 bases and the J segment 4 bases; nucleotides outside the gene matches: 3.

This clonotype was counted between two and nine times. This chain links TRBV27 with TRBJ1-2; D possibly corresponds to TRBD1 (6 bases). Germline-derived CDR1 and CDR2 are MNHEY and SMNVEV (reference sequence). Trimming pared 3 bases from V and 4 bases from J, leaving 15 bases between. The length of the CDR3 is 15 residues. The CDR3 loop reads CASSLGPKDSYGYTF. CDR3 DNA: TGTGCCAGCAGTTTGGGTCCCAAGGACAGCTATGGCTACACCTTC.

The gene calls are TRBV20-1 and TRBJ2-3; 12 bases are a match to TRBD2. The CDR3 runs 18 residues. Trimming removed 6 bases from V and 4 bases from J; junction bases left unmatched: 17. The germline V gene encodes CDR1 DFQATT and CDR2 SNEGSKA (reference sequence). The DNA for the CDR3 is TGCAGTGCCCCCGAGTCGGGGCTAGCGGGGGGGCCCTCAGATACGCAGTATTTT. This translates into CSAPESGLAGGPSDTQYF.

With respect to this clonotype: This may come from a read error, since a much larger clone is one base off. The CDR3 loop reads CASGVVQRTEAFF. The CDR3 nucleotides are TGTGCCAGCGGCGTAGTACAGAGGACTGAAGCTTTCTTT. V is TRBV9 and J is TRBJ1-1; D unclear. Germline CDR1 and CDR2: SGDLS and YYNGEE. The CDR3 covers 13 residues. The full variable domain, rest sourced from reference TRBV9 and TRBJ1-1, is DSGVTQTPKHLITATGQRVTLRCSPRSGDLSVYWYQQSLDQGLQFLIQYYNGEERAKGNILERFSAQQFPDLHSELNLSSLELGDSALYFCASGVVQRTEAFFGQGTRLTVV.

This clonotype was seen many times. The genes are TRBV24-1 and TRBJ2-3, with a weak D call TRBD1 (7 bases). CDR1 is KGHDR and CDR2 is SFDVKD in the germline V gene. This CDR3 comprises 20 residues. V was clipped by 0 bases and J by 2 bases, with 23 bases between them. CDR3: CATSDLHPRDRSVATDTQYF. Here the CDR3 DNA reads TGTGCCACCAGTGATTTGCACCCGCGGGACAGATCCGTCGCCACAGATACGCAGTATTTT.

Worth noting for this clonotype: The germline gene is not matched at one end of the junction; a read error may be the cause. This sequence joins TRBV7-9 and TRBJ2-2; 7 nucleotides agree with TRBD1. CDR3 length equals 14 residues. Germline V gene lookup returns CDR1 SEHNR and CDR2 FQNEAQ (reference sequence). CDR3 loop: CASSEITGAGEPFF. For the CDR3, the DNA is TGTGCCAGCAGCGAGATCACAGGGGCCGGGGAGCCGTTTTTT.

The rearrangement joins TRBV4-1 to TRBJ2-1; TRBD2 matches 7 bases. The CDR3 sequence is 14 residues long. Germline-derived CDR1 and CDR2 are MGHRA and YSYEKL. With 2 bases clipped from V and 4 bases from J, the junction kept 2 bases outside the gene matches. The CDR3 sequence: CASSQSSGYNEQFF. The CDR3 nucleotides read TGCGCCAGCAGCCAATCTAGCGGATACAATGAGCAGTTCTTC.

Details on this clonotype: A much larger clone differs from this one at a single base, so this may be a read error. The chain carries TRBV9 and TRBJ1-6; no clear D. V lost 0 bases, J lost 8 bases, and 15 bases lay in between. The CDR3 is 16 residues long. Germline lookup yields CDR1 SGDLS and CDR2 YYNGEE. CDR3 nucleotide sequence: TGTGCCAGCAGCGTAGCCGGCATTTCACTTCATTCACCCCTCCACTTT. This codes for CASSVAGISLHSPLHF.

This clonotype has just a few counts. The gene calls are TRBV19 and TRBJ1-2; D remains unclear. Germline V lookup: CDR1 LNHDA, CDR2 SQIVND (reference sequence). The CDR3 runs to 17 residues. Trimming removed 1 base from V and 2 bases from J, with 17 bases in between. The CDR3 region has the DNA TGTGCCAGTAGTATAGGGTTGCCAGATCCCCGGAACTATGGCTACACCTTC. Protein sequence: CASSIGLPDPRNYGYTF.

J is TRBJ1-5 and V is TRBV27; the D is unclear. CDR1 and CDR2 from the germline V gene are MNHEY and SMNVEV (reference sequence). The CDR3 loop spans 14 amino acids. V was clipped by 0 bases and J by 5 bases, with 8 bases between them. The CDR3 here is CASSLSGFYQPQHF. DNA of the CDR3: TGTGCCAGCAGTTTATCAGGGTTCTATCAGCCCCAGCATTTT.

This clonotype was detected only a few times. The rearrangement joins TRBV5-5 to TRBJ2-7; D possibly uses TRBD1 or TRBD2 (5 bases each). Germline CDR1 reads SGHKS; CDR2 reads YYEKEE (reference sequence). Trimming removed 0 bases from V and 3 bases from J, with 13 bases in between. The CDR3 consists of 15 residues. The CDR3 DNA sequence: TGTGCCAGCAGCTTGGGGGGGACCGTTAACTACGAGCAGTACTTC. This translates into CASSLGGTVNYEQYF.